What follows describes a single TCR beta chain. No antigen is known for it. Per-base quality was not reported, and no clone a single base away is much larger than it. This entry belongs to a study of blood T cell repertoires in COVID-19 (TCRdb year 2020). Turning to the overall study: Collaborator samples came from the United States, Italy and Spain and covered acute and convalescent phases of COVID-19. The prospective study material was composed of cDNA or gDNA derived from T cells, B-cell-depleted T cells, or PBMCs. Subjects who had been exposed to COVID-19, were actively infected with it, or had recovered from it provided the deeply sampled blood TCRbeta repertoires that made up the dataset. The repertoires were released in a freely available public database meant as a resource for research on the immune response to SARS-CoV-2. Samples were obtained from the ongoing ImmuneRACE study (first 160 participants) and from 1,200 or so subjects provided by 6 global collaborators. Nearly every sample came with metadata listing a de-identified subject ID, COVID-19 status, age in years and sex. Where available, HLA class I and class II types were taken from metadata supplied by the sample provider and were not determined by assay-based typing. General conclusions and limits of the study: The amount of clinical and demographic metadata varied by source and participant and was provided uncurated.

The CDR1 and CDR2 encoded by the germline V gene are MNHEY and SVGAGI. V loses 6 bases of germline sequence and J loses 4 bases, and the interval between the two ends is 10 bases. The CDR3, from cysteine to valine, totals 12 residues. The entry retains the CDR3 DNA only, 36 bases that are in frame from base 1. TCRbeta CDR3 regions were amplified from genomic DNA by means of the immunoSEQ Assay, a bias-controlled multiplex PCR. Under the source paper's analysis protocol: The number of nucleated cells in each sample was estimated from the amplification of reference gene primers within the assay. To quantify the absolute abundance of each unique TCRbeta CDR3 rearrangement, sequence reads were collapsed and filtered. Productive Simpson clonality was computed per sample as the square root of Simpson's diversity index over productive rearrangements. TCRdb re-hosts the immuneACCESS table, in-frame sequences only. Its copies lack some clones; in the studies checked, an unresolved V gene accounts for under half of them, and the cause for the rest is not known. D and trimming come from the DNA, and the V and J calls and clone size come from that table. This sample holds around 330,000 clones; 88% were observed only once. 1.5% to 2% of the sample goes to the ten largest clones.

In Seattle, one collaborating source enrolled patients while the infection was active and tracked those patients longitudinally over the course of disease. Whole blood was collected in K2EDTA tubes by collaborating institutions according to the institutions' own protocols. Collaborator samples were shipped for TCRbeta analysis as frozen whole blood, isolated PBMCs, or DNA extracted from either sample type. The origin of this receptor is a woman in her 30s with COVID-19, enrolled during active disease. The specimen was peripheral blood. The chain links TRBV6-5 with TRBJ2-7; confidence is insufficient to name the D gene. DNA sequence: TGTGCCAGCAGGGAGATAGGTTACGAGCAGTACGTC. The resulting protein is CASREIGYEQYV.